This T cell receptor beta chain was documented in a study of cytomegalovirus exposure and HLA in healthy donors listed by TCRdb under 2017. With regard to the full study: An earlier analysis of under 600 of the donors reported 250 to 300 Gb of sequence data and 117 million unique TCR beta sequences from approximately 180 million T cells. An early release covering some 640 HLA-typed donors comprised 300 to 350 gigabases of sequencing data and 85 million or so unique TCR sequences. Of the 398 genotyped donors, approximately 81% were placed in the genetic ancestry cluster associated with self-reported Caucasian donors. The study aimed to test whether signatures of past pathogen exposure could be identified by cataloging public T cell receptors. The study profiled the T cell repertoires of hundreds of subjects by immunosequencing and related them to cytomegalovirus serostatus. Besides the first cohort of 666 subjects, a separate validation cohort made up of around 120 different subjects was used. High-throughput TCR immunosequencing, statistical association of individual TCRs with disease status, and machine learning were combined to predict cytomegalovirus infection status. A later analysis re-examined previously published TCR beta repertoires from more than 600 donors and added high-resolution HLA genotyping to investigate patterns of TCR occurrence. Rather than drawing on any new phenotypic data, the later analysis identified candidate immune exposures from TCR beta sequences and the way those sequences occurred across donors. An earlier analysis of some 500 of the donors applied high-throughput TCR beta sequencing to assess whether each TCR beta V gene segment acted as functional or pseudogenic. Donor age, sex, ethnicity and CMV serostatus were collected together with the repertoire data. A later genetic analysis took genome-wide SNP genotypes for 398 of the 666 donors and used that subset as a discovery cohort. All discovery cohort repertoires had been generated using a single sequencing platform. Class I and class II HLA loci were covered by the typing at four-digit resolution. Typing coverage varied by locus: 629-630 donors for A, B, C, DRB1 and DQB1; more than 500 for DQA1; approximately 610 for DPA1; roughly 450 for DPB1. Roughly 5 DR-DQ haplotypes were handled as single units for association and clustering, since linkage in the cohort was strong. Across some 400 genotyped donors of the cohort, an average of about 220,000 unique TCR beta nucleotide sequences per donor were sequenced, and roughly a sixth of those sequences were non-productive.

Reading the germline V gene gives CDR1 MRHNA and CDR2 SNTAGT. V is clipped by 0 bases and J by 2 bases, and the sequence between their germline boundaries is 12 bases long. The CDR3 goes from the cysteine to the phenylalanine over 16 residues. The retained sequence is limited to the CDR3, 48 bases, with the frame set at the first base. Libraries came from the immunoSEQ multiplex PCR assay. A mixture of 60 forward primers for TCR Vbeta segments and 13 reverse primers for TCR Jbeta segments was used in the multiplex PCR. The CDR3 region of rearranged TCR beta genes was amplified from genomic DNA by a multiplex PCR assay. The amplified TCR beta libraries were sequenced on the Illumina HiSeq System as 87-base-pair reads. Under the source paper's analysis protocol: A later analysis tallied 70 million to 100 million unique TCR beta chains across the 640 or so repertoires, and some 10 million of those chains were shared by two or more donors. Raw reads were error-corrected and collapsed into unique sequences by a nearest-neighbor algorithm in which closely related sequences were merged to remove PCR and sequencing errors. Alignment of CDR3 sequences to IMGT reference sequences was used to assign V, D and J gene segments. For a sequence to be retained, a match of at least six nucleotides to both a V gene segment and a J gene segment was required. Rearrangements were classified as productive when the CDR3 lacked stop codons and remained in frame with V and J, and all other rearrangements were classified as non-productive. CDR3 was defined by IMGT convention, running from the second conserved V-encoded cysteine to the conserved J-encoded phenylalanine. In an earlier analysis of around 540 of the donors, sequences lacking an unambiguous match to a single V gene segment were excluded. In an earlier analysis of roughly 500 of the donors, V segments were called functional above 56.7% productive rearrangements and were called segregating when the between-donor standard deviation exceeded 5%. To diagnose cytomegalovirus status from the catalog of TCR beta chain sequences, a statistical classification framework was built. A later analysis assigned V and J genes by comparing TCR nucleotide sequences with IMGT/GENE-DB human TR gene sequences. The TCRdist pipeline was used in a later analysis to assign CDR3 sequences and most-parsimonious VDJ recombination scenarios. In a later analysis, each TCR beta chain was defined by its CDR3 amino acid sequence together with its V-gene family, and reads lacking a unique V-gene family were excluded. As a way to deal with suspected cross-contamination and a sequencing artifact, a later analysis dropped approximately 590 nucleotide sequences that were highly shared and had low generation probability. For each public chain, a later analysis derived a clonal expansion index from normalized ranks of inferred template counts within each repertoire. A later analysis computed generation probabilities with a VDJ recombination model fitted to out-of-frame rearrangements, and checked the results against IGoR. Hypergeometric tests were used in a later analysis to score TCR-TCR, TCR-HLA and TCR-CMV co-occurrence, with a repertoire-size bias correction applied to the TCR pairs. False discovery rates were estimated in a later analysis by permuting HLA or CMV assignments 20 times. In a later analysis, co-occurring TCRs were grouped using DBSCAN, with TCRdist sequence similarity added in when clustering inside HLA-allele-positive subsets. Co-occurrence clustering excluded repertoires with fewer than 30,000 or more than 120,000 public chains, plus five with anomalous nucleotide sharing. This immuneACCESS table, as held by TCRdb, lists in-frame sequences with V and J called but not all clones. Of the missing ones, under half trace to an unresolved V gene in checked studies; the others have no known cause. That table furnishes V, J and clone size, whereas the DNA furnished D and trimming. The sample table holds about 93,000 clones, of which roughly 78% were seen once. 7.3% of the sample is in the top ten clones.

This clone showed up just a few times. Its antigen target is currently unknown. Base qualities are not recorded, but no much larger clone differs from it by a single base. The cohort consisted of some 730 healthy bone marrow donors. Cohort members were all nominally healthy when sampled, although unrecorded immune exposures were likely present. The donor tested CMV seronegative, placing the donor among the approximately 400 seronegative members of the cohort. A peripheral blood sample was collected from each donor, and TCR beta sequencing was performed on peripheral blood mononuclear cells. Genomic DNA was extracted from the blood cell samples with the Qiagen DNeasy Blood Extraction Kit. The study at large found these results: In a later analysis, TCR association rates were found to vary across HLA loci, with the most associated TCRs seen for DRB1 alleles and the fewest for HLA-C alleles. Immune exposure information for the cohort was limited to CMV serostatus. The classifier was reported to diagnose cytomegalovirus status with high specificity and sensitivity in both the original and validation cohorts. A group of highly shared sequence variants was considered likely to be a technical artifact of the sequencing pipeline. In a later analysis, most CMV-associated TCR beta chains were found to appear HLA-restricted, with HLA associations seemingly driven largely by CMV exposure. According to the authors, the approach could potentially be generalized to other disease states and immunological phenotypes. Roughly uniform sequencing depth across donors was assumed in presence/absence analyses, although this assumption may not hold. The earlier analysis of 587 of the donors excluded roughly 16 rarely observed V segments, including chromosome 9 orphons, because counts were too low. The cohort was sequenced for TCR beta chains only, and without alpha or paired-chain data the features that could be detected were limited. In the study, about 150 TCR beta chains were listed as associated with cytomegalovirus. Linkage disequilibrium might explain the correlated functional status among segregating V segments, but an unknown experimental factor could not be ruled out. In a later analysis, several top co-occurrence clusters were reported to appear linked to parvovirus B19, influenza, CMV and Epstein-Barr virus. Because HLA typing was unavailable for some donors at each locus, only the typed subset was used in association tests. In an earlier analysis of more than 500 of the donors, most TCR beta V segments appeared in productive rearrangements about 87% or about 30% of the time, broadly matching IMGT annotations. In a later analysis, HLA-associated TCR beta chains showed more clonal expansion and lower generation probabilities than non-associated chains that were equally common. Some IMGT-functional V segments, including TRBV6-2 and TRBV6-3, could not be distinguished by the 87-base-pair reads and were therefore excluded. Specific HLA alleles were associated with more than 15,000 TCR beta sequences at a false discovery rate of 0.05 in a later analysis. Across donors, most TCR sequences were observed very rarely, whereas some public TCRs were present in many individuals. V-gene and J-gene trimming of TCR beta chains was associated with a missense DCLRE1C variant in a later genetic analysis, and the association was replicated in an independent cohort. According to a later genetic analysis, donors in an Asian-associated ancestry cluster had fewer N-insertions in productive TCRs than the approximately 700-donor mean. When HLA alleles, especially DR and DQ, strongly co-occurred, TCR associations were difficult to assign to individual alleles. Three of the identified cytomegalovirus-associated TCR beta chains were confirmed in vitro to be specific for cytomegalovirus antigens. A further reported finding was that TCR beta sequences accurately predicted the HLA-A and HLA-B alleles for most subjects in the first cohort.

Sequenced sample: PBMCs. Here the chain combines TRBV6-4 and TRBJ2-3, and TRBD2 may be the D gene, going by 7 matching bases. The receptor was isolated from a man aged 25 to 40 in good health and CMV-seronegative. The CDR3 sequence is CASSDSNGGPTDTQYF. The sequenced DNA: TGTGCCAGCAGTGACTCGAACGGGGGGCCCACAGATACGCAGTATTTT.